There are many counts of the clone carrying this TCR beta chain. The antigen is unknown. This specimen belongs to a study of T cells after yellow fever vaccination. Turning to the study itself: Researchers used SMART-Seq v4 Ultra Low Input to prepare fractions that had low cell numbers.

In germline, CDR1 is SGHTA, CDR2 FQGNSA. Trimming removed 5 bases at V and 8 bases at J, with 21 bases between. This CDR3 spans 15 amino acids. The authors made TCR cDNA by 5'RACE template switching, adding a universal primer site and UMIs. TCRdb independently ran MiXCR on the 5' RACE reads; one entry per CDR3 protein. Among 250,000 or so distinct CDR3 sequences listed, over 3% were seen once. Findings of the study overall: Booster sampling recovered most clones from primary vaccination (96% CD4, approximately 90% CD8).

The sample here was PBMCs, taken 15 days after the yellow fever booster vaccination. The J gene is TRBJ1-2, the V gene TRBV7-2; tentative D call: TRBD1 (6 bases). The clonotype was recovered from a man between 18 and 35 years old who received the YFV17D yellow fever vaccine. CDR3 in amino acids: CASSPQLDRNDGYTF. CDR3 nucleotides: TGTGCCAGCAGCCCCCAACTAGACAGGAACGACGGCTACACCTTC.